This is a list of T cell receptor beta chains from one sample in a study of T cell changes during pregnancy in multiple sclerosis. Only in-frame clones appear in the TCRdb table, and some are missing; sequencing was by immunoSEQ multiplex PCR. The table has fewer than 50,000 clones, roughly 93% seen once; the top ten hold around 8.1%. The sequencing here drew on CD8+ T cells from peripheral blood mononuclear cells, taken in the third trimester of pregnancy. The source is a female donor with multiple sclerosis, enrolled in a pregnancy study. Both conserved end residues are part of each CDR3. The D gene is left open where the match is weak. Clone size is given for some rows only: seen once, a few or many times, or a class if the clone is expanded.

d_call	clone_size	j_call	v_call	cdr3_nt	cdr3_aa
TRBD2	few	TRBJ2-7	TRBV2	TGTGCCAGCAGTCGGACTAGCCGCTCATCATCCTACGAGCAGTACTTC	CASSRTSRSSSYEQYF
NA	once	TRBJ2-7	TRBV2	TGTGCCAGCAGTGAAGAGCTCTACGAGCAGTACTTC	CASSEELYEQYF
NA	NA	TRBJ1-4	TRBV29-1	TGCAGCGTTGAGCGCAGGGGCCGCCCGGGGAAACTGTTTTTT	CSVERRGRPGKLFF
NA	NA	TRBJ2-7	TRBV5-1	TGCGCCAGCAGACTAGCCGACGAGCAGTACTTC	CASRLADEQYF
TRBD2	once	TRBJ2-3	TRBV10-3	TGTGCCATCAGACCTGGGACTAGCGGGAGGTCAGATACGCAGTATTTT	CAIRPGTSGRSDTQYF
NA	NA	TRBJ2-7	TRBV6-6	TGTGCCAGCAGTTTCGGAGGGGACGAGCAGTACTTC	CASSFGGDEQYF
NA	NA	TRBJ2-5	TRBV28	TGTGCCAGCAGTCCCCCAGGGGGGTATAGTGAGACCCAGTACTTC	CASSPPGGYSETQYF
TRBD2	NA	TRBJ2-1	TRBV5-1	TGCGCCAGCAGCTTATCCGTTCAGCGGGAGCCCCCCTACAATGAGCAGTTCTTC	CASSLSVQREPPYNEQFF
NA	NA	TRBJ2-7	TRBV18	TGTGCCAGCTCACCAAAACAGGTGGGTTTCGGCTCCTACGAGCAGTACTTC	CASSPKQVGFGSYEQYF
TRBD2	NA	TRBJ2-3	TRBV28	TGTGCCAGCGGGTGGGAGGGTGTTGATACGCAGTATTTT	CASGWEGVDTQYF
TRBD1	NA	TRBJ2-3	TRBV27	TGTGCCAGCAGTTTAAGGGACAGACTGGGGGATACGCAGTATTTT	CASSLRDRLGDTQYF
TRBD2	NA	TRBJ2-3	TRBV6-4	TGTGCCAGCAGTGAAGCGGGAGACACAGATACGCAGTATTTT	CASSEAGDTDTQYF
NA	NA	TRBJ2-7	TRBV28	TGTGCCAGCAGTTTTGGAGGCACAACTAACGAGCAGTACTTC	CASSFGGTTNEQYF
NA	NA	TRBJ2-2	TRBV4-3	TGCGCCAGCAGCCAAGCAACACCCGGGGAGCTGTTTTTT	CASSQATPGELFF
TRBD1	NA	TRBJ1-1	TRBV9	TGTGCCAGCAGCGGCACAGGGGCCAACACTGAAGCTTTCTTT	CASSGTGANTEAFF
NA	NA	TRBJ2-1	TRBV7-9	TGTGCCAGCAGCTTCGGTGAGCAGTTCTTC	CASSFGEQFF
TRBD2	NA	TRBJ2-7	TRBV5-1	TGCGCCAGCACCCTCCGACTAGCGGTAAACTACGAGCAGTACTTC	CASTLRLAVNYEQYF
TRBD2	many	TRBJ2-5	TRBV28	TGTGCCGGGGGACTAGCGGGGCAAGAGACCCAGTACTTC	CAGGLAGQETQYF
TRBD1	NA	TRBJ2-5	TRBV7-9	TGTGCCAGCAGCTTTCGAGGGGGCTTGAGGAAGACCCAGTACTTC	CASSFRGGLRKTQYF
NA	NA	TRBJ2-7	TRBV4-1	TGCGCCAGCAGCCAAGTCCTAGCATACGAGCAGTACTTC	CASSQVLAYEQYF
TRBD2	NA	TRBJ2-1	TRBV5-6	TGTGCCAGCAGCGGGGGGGTGGTTGAACCCTACAATAAGCAGTTCTTC	CASSGGVVEPYNKQFF
NA	NA	TRBJ1-5	TRBV7-8	TGTGCCAGCAGCTTAATTGGCAGGGCTTTGTATCAGCCCCAGCATTTT	CASSLIGRALYQPQHF
TRBD1	NA	TRBJ2-1	TRBV4-3	TGCGCCAGCAGCCAATCCGGGACAGGTGTGTATGAGCAGTTCTTC	CASSQSGTGVYEQFF
TRBD2	NA	TRBJ2-7	TRBV4-3	TGCGCCAGCAGCCAAGAACCAGGGACTAGCGGGAGCCCCTACGAGCAGTACTTC	CASSQEPGTSGSPYEQYF
TRBD1	NA	TRBJ2-3	TRBV28	TGTGCCAGCAGTTTACTGTCCGGGACAGGTGGGCTGGCTAGCACAGATACGCAGTATTTT	CASSLLSGTGGLASTDTQYF
NA	NA	TRBJ1-3	TRBV14	TGTGCCAGCAGCCAAAGACACAGGGCTGGAAACACCATATATTTT	CASSQRHRAGNTIYF